This is a list of T cell receptor beta chains from one sample in a study of cytomegalovirus exposure and HLA in healthy donors. Only in-frame clones appear in the TCRdb table, and some are missing; sequencing was by immunoSEQ multiplex PCR. The repertoire has under 200,000 clones, around two thirds of them found once; the top ten carry over 2.5%. Material for sequencing was PBMCs. The receptors derive from a man aged 40-55 years in good health and CMV-seronegative. CDR3s include the opening cysteine and the closing phenylalanine or tryptophan. The D gene is left open where the match is weak. Clone size is given for some rows only: seen once, a few or many times, or a class if the clone is expanded.

CDR3 protein	CDR3 DNA	J gene	V gene	clone size	D gene
CASSLFAGQDYGYTF	TGCGCCAGCAGCCTCTTCGCGGGTCAGGACTATGGCTACACCTTC	TRBJ1-2	TRBV5-1	NA	NA
CASSLNRARTPLHF	TGTGCCAGCAGCTTGAACAGGGCGAGGACACCCCTCCACTTT	TRBJ1-6	TRBV5-6	NA	NA
CASRRDLGEKLFF	TGTGCCAGTAGGAGGGACTTGGGGGAAAAACTGTTTTTT	TRBJ1-4	TRBV19	NA	NA
CASSQVVAETPYGYTF	TGTGCCAGCAGCCAAGTAGTTGCAGAGACACCCTATGGCTACACCTTC	TRBJ1-2	TRBV4-2	NA	NA
CASSLATGGYYEQYF	TGTGCCAGCAGCTTGGCGACAGGGGGTTATTACGAGCAGTACTTC	TRBJ2-7	TRBV5-5	NA	TRBD1
CASRGVLNEKLFF	TGTGCCAGCAGAGGGGTCCTAAATGAAAAACTGTTTTTT	TRBJ1-4	TRBV6-1	NA	NA
CASRAGTGVPYEQYF	TGCGCCAGCAGGGCCGGGACAGGTGTTCCCTACGAGCAGTACTTC	TRBJ2-7	TRBV5-1	NA	TRBD1
CASSSPGGGGNQPQHF	TGTGCCAGCAGCTCCCCGGGGGGAGGGGGCAATCAGCCCCAGCATTTT	TRBJ1-5	TRBV7-9	NA	NA
CASSLGQTSTDTQYF	TGTGCCAGCAGCTTAGGGCAGACTAGCACAGATACGCAGTATTTT	TRBJ2-3	TRBV7-6	once	NA
CASSSVSTEAFF	TGTGCCAGCAGCTCCGTGTCGACTGAAGCTTTCTTT	TRBJ1-1	TRBV11-2	NA	NA